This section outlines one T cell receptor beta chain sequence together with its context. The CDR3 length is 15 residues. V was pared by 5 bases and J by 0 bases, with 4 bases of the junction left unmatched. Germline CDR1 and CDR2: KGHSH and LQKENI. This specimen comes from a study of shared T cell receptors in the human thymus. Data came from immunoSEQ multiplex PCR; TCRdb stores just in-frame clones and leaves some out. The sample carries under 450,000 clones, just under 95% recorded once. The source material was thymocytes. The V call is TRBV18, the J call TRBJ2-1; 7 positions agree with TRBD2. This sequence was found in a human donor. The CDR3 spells CASSLLALSYNEQFF. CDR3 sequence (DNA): TGTGCCAGCTCATTACTAGCGCTCTCCTACAATGAGCAGTTCTTC.